Shown below are 16 T cell receptor beta chains from a single sample sequenced in a study of CXCR3-negative and CXCR3-positive naive CD8 T cells. All TRB cDNA libraries came from 5' RACE performed with UMI labels. With the 5' RACE reads reprocessed, TCRdb shows one record per CDR3 protein and no DNA. This repertoire includes about 22,000 distinct CDR3 sequences. Sequences were obtained from memory CD8+ T cells from blood. The receptors come from a human donor in good health. Some clones in this sample may be carry-over from other donors' samples.

This chain links TRBV6-2 or TRBV6-3 with TRBJ2-7; lacking DNA, the TRBD1 call made by TCRdb goes unchecked. This CDR3 has 14 amino acids. From germline, CDR1 is MNHEY and CDR2 SVGEGT. The CDR3 sequence: CASSFGTGAYEQYF.

The chain combines TRBV6-5 with TRBJ2-3. In germline, CDR1 is MNHEY, CDR2 SVGAGI. The CDR3 has 14 residues. The CDR3 region is CASSYSAGTDTQYF.

The J gene is TRBJ1-3, the V gene TRBV11-2. Germline CDR1 SGHAT, CDR2 FQNNGV. The CDR3 is 12 residues long. The CDR3 reads CASRQLGNTIYF.

The chain has TRBV5-5 and TRBJ2-7. This CDR3 is 13 amino acids long. From germline, CDR1 is SGHKS and CDR2 YYEKEE (reference sequence). The CDR3 is CASSLEPFYEQYF.

This chain joins TRBV12-3 or TRBV12-4 and TRBJ2-7; TCRdb selects TRBD1, and the lack of DNA leaves this call unchecked. CDR3 length: 13 residues. CDR3 protein: CASSLGGPYEQYF.

This sequence joins TRBV20-1 and TRBJ2-7; TCRdb gives TRBD1 as the D gene, but with no DNA this cannot be confirmed. This CDR3 contains 13 residues. Germline CDR1 is DFQATT and CDR2 is SNEGSKA (reference sequence). The CDR3 loop is CSAREAPSYEQYF.

The rearrangement joins TRBV4-3 to TRBJ2-3; TCRdb reports TRBD2, a call that lacks DNA to check it against. This CDR3 spans 15 amino acids. The germline gives CDR1 LGHNA, CDR2 YSLEER. This CDR3 reads CASSQVGLFTDTQYF.

CDR3 amino acids: CASSPVGNPYGYTF. The V and J genes are TRBV9 and TRBJ1-2. In germline, CDR1 is SGDLS, CDR2 YYNGEE. There are 14 residues in the CDR3.

The rearrangement uses TRBV6-2 or TRBV6-3 and TRBJ2-1. The CDR3 has 11 residues. Germline V gene sequence: CDR1 MNHEY, CDR2 SVGEGT. CDR3 amino acids: CASRSGNSQFF.

This clonotype is labeled medium-sized based on frequency. The V call is TRBV28, the J call TRBJ2-1. This CDR3 region has 14 residues. Looked up from germline, CDR1 is MDHEN and CDR2 is SYDVKM. The CDR3 sequence is CASKERSSYNEQFF.

V and J are TRBV7-9 and TRBJ2-7; the D call from TCRdb, TRBD1, cannot be confirmed without DNA. CDR1 and CDR2 (germline): SEHNR, FQNEAQ (reference sequence). The CDR3 has 15 residues. The CDR3 loop is CASSLGQGPSYEQYF.

The V gene is TRBV6-2 or TRBV6-3, the J gene TRBJ2-3; no DNA is available, so the TRBD2 call from TCRdb remains unchecked. The germline gives CDR1 MNHEY, CDR2 SVGEGT. The CDR3 length is 17 residues. CDR3 sequence reads: CASSYPPAGIHTDTQYF.

V usage is TRBV7-9 and J usage is TRBJ2-7; as DNA is missing, the TRBD1 call by TCRdb cannot be tested. The CDR3 is made up of 15 amino acids. Germline CDR1 is SEHNR and CDR2 is FQNEAQ (reference sequence). CDR3 residues: CASSVGQGVAYEQYF.

The chain recombines TRBV6-2 or TRBV6-3 with TRBJ2-5. The length of the CDR3 is 13 residues. Germline-derived CDR1 and CDR2 are MNHEY and SVGEGT. The CDR3 loop reads CASSYGVEETQYF.

The chain recombines TRBV29-1 with TRBJ2-7; TCRdb designates TRBD1, a call that cannot be tested without DNA. This CDR3 is 17 amino acids long. Germline V CDR1 and CDR2: SQVTM, ANQGSEA. The CDR3 sequence is CSVEDFAGERSSYEQYF.

V and J are TRBV7-2 and TRBJ1-2. The CDR3 is made up of 15 amino acids. Germline CDR1 reads SGHTA; CDR2 reads FQGNSA. CDR3 sequence: CASSSPRKTNYGYTF.